This entry is about one T cell receptor beta chain. The source of the sample is a study of blood T cell repertoires in COVID-19. The CDR3 has 15 amino acids. The germline CDR1 and CDR2 sequences are SGHNT and YYREEE (reference sequence). Trimming stripped 0 bases from V and 0 bases from J, with 9 bases between. Profiling relied on immunoSEQ multiplex PCR, and the TCRdb table lists in-frame clones only, not all of them. The table lists over 110,000 clones, around 80% of them singletons, with about an eighth in the top ten. Sequencing used peripheral blood. This receptor was identified in a man aged 80 or over with acute or convalescent COVID-19. The rearrangement joins TRBV5-4 to TRBJ1-2; tentative D call: TRBD1 (6 bases). CDR3 amino acids: CASSLEAGANYGYTF. In DNA form, the CDR3 reads TGTGCCAGCAGCTTGGAAGCAGGGGCTAACTATGGCTACACCTTC.